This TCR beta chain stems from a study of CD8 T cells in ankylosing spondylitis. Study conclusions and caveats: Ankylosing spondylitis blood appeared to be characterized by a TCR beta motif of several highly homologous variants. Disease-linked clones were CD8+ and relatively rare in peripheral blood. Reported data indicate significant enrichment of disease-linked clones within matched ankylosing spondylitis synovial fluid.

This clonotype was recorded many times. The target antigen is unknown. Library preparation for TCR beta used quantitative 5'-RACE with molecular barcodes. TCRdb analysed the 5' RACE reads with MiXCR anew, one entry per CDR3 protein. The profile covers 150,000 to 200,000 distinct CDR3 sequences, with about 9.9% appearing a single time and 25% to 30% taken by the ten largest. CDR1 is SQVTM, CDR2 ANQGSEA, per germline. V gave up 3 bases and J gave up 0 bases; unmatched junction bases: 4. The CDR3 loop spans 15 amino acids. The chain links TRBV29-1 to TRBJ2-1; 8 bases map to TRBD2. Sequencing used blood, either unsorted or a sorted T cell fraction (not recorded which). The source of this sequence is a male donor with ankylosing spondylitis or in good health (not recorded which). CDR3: CSVEGLAGSYNEQFF. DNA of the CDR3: TGCAGCGTTGAGGGGCTAGCGGGCTCCTACAATGAGCAGTTCTTC.